Shown below are 20 T cell receptor beta chains from a single sample sequenced in a study of cytomegalovirus exposure and HLA in healthy donors. Both 60 Vbeta primers and 13 Jbeta primers went into the PCR. Generated by immunoSEQ multiplex PCR, the TCRdb table keeps only in-frame clones and is missing some. Found here are 200,000 or so clones; the top ten clones hold around 1.1%. Sequenced: PBMCs. The receptors were gathered from a girl aged 2-10 years in good health and CMV-seropositive.

This sequence joins TRBV30 and TRBJ1-2; 8 nucleotides match TRBD1. V shed 3 bases and J 8 bases; nucleotides not matched to a gene: 17. This CDR3 is built from 16 residues. Germline V gene sequence: CDR1 GTSNPN, CDR2 SVGIG (reference sequence). CDR3 in amino acids: CAWRDQTYRQGRGYTF. CDR3 DNA sequence: TGTGCCTGGAGAGACCAAACTTACCGACAGGGGCGAGGCTACACCTTC.

The V gene is TRBV13, the J gene TRBJ2-5; D is ambiguous. Near its end, the DNA agrees better with TRBJ2-7, so the J call may be wrong. This CDR3 contains 12 residues. The germline V gene has CDR1 PRHDT and CDR2 FYEKMQ (reference sequence). This CDR3 reads CASSLGDYEQYF. As DNA, the CDR3 is TGTGCCAGCAGCTTAGGAGACTACGAGCAGTACTTC.

V gene TRBV18 combines with J gene TRBJ1-2; TRBD1 agrees at 9 bases. V gave up 2 bases and J gave up 1 base; unmatched junction bases: 8. This CDR3 has 17 residues. Per germline, CDR1 KGHSH and CDR2 LQKENI. CDR3 sequence: CASSPTRPGQGNYGYTF. The CDR3 coding sequence is TGTGCCAGCTCACCAACCCGGCCGGGACAGGGTAACTATGGCTACACCTTC.

The chain recombines TRBV4-1 with TRBJ2-1; D possibly corresponds to TRBD1 (5 bases). Germline values: CDR1 MGHRA, CDR2 YSYEKL. The CDR3 consists of 16 residues. V was shortened by 4 bases and J by 0 bases, with 13 bases between the two germline ends. CDR3 amino acids: CASSPARQSSYNEQFF. The CDR3 bases are TGCGCCAGCAGCCCGGCCCGACAGAGCTCCTACAATGAGCAGTTCTTC.

V and J are TRBV10-3 and TRBJ2-1; D may be TRBD2 (5 bases). Trimming took 3 bases from V and 11 from J, leaving 11 bases between them. In germline, CDR1 is ENHRY, CDR2 SYGVKD. The length of the CDR3 is 12 residues. CDR3 sequence: CAISDPGLQQFF. The DNA of the CDR3 is TGTGCCATCAGTGACCCGGGGTTGCAGCAGTTCTTC.

CDR3 sequence reads: CASSQENRNTEAFF. DNA of the CDR3: TGCGCCAGCAGCCAAGAGAACAGAAACACTGAAGCTTTCTTT. The V gene is TRBV4-1, the J gene TRBJ1-1; D gene ambiguous. There are 14 residues in the CDR3. The V end lost 0 bases, the J end lost 2 bases, and 7 bases lay between the germline ends. Per germline, CDR1 MGHRA and CDR2 YSYEKL.

V usage is TRBV28 and J usage is TRBJ2-1; D perhaps matches TRBD1 (6 bases). V lost 8 bases to trimming and J lost 4 bases, with 18 bases between them. Germline CDR1 reads MDHEN; CDR2 reads SYDVKM. This CDR3 comprises 15 residues. The CDR3 region is CASANPGHPYNEQFF. The CDR3 DNA reads TGTGCCAGCGCGAACCCGGGACACCCTTACAATGAGCAGTTCTTC.

The chain employs TRBV25-1 and TRBJ2-5, with unresolved D. The J call may be in error: the DNA end matches TRBJ2-7 better. This CDR3 is 12 amino acids long. Germline CDR1 is MGHDK and CDR2 is SYGVNS. The CDR3: CASNREPYEQYF. The DNA for the CDR3 is TGTGCCAGCAATAGAGAACCCTACGAGCAGTACTTC.

The chain links TRBV9 to TRBJ1-2, with TRBD1 matching over 7 bases. V shed 4 bases, J shed 1 base, and the junction held 7 bases outside the gene matches. The CDR3 extends over 15 amino acids. Looked up from germline, CDR1 is SGDLS and CDR2 is YYNGEE. The CDR3 nucleotides read TGTGCCAGCAGCCCCCGACAGGGAAATAACTATGGCTACACCTTC. It codes for CASSPRQGNNYGYTF.

This chain links TRBV4-1 with TRBJ2-7; 12 bases agree with TRBD1. V was clipped by 0 bases and J by 2 bases; unmatched bases: 5. Germline assignment: CDR1 MGHRA and CDR2 YSYEKL. The CDR3 is made up of 17 amino acids. Here the CDR3 reads CASSQDWGQGAPYEQYF. The CDR3 DNA follows: TGCGCCAGCAGCCAAGATTGGGGACAGGGGGCTCCCTACGAGCAGTACTTC.

This chain uses TRBV19 with TRBJ2-1; D ambiguous. Germline V CDR1 and CDR2: LNHDA, SQIVND (reference sequence). Trimming left V 4 bases short and J 0 bases short, with 7 bases between. The CDR3 runs 14 residues. In DNA, the CDR3 is TGTGCCAGTAGTAACCGGAGCTCCTACAATGAGCAGTTCTTC. Translating gives CASSNRSSYNEQFF.

The chain combines TRBV5-6 with TRBJ2-7; TRBD1 might be the D (6 bases). The DNA matches TRBJ2-5 better at its end, which makes the J call doubtful. The germline CDR1 and CDR2 sequences are SGHDT and YYEEEE. The CDR3 loop spans 14 amino acids. The chain's CDR3 is CASSSQGTSGTQYF. DNA of the CDR3: TGTGCCAGCAGCTCCCAAGGGACAAGCGGGACCCAGTACTTC.

In nucleotides, the CDR3 is TGTGCCATCAGTGAGTCCATCCGAGGCGGCCACACCGGGGAGCTGTTTTTT. Residues: CAISESIRGGHTGELFF. The V and J genes are TRBV10-3 and TRBJ2-2; D gene unclear. Between the trimmed V and J ends, which lost 0 bases and 3 bases, there was a span of 14 bases. Germline assignment: CDR1 ENHRY and CDR2 SYGVKD. CDR3 length: 17 residues.

V gene TRBV19 combines with J gene TRBJ2-1; the match to TRBD2 covers 12 bases. V trimming: 5 bases; J trimming: 5 bases; junction bases outside the gene matches: 7. The CDR3 is 16 residues long. Germline CDR1 is LNHDA and CDR2 is SQIVND (reference sequence). The CDR3 spells CASSARTSGVDNEQFF. In nucleotides, the CDR3 is TGTGCCAGTAGTGCCAGGACTAGCGGGGTTGACAATGAGCAGTTCTTC.

The chain recombines TRBV27 with TRBJ2-3; tentatively, D is TRBD2 (6 bases). Per the germline V gene, CDR1 is MNHEY and CDR2 is SMNVEV (reference sequence). The CDR3 is made up of 20 amino acids. The germline V and J ends were trimmed by 6 bases and 0 bases, with 28 bases remaining between them. CDR3 DNA sequence: TGTGCCAGCAGCCCCCGAGGAGCGGGCCTAAAGACATATAGCACAGATACGCAGTATTTT. Translation gives CASSPRGAGLKTYSTDTQYF.

This sequence joins TRBV28 and TRBJ2-6; the D gene is possibly TRBD1 (5 bases). Looked up from germline, CDR1 is MDHEN and CDR2 is SYDVKM. The CDR3 spans 15 residues. Trimming left V 5 bases short and J 2 bases short, with 10 bases between. The CDR3 reads CASSPQGTGANVLTF. CDR3 DNA: TGTGCCAGCAGTCCTCAGGGTACTGGGGCCAACGTCCTGACTTTC.

The chain employs TRBV2 and TRBJ2-7; TRBD2 might be the D (7 bases). This CDR3 region has 14 residues. V dropped 6 bases and J dropped 0 bases, with 12 bases sitting between them. Germline V gene data show CDR1 as SNHLY and CDR2 as FYNNEI. For the CDR3, the DNA is TGTGCCAGCAGAGGGGGAGGGCCCTCCTACGAGCAGTACTTC. Translation gives CASRGGGPSYEQYF. Complete variable domain (other parts from reference TRBV2 and TRBJ2-7): EPEVTQTPSHQVTQMGQEVILRCVPISNHLYFYWYRQILGQKVEFLVSFYNNEISEKSEIFDDQFSVERPDGSNFTLKIRSTKLEDSAMYFCASRGGGPSYEQYFGPGTRLTVT.

The gene calls are TRBV7-8 and TRBJ1-1; maybe TRBD1 (6 bases). Trimming stripped 2 bases from V and 0 bases from J, with 10 bases between. This CDR3 is built from 15 residues. The germline V gene encodes CDR1 SGHVS and CDR2 FQNEAQ. As DNA, the CDR3 is TGTGCCAGCAGCTTAAAAACAGGGATGAACACTGAAGCTTTCTTT. Translation gives CASSLKTGMNTEAFF.

This chain links TRBV7-2 with TRBJ1-2, with D possibly matching TRBD1 (6 bases). This CDR3 comprises 12 residues. Trimming removed 5 bases from V and 10 bases from J, with 14 bases in between. Germline-derived CDR1 and CDR2 are SGHTA and FQGNSA. The CDR3 DNA follows: TGTGCCAGCAGCCCCCGGACAGATAACTACACCTTC. This gives the protein CASSPRTDNYTF.

This chain joins TRBV11-2 and TRBJ2-1, with 7 positions matching TRBD2. Germline-derived CDR1 and CDR2 are SGHAT and FQNNGV. The V gene end was trimmed by 5 bases and the J gene end by 6 bases; junction bases not matched to a gene: 10. The CDR3 spans 15 residues. The CDR3 is CASSGIRGSVNEQFF. CDR3 DNA: TGTGCCAGCAGCGGAATCCGCGGGAGCGTCAATGAGCAGTTCTTC.